Listed below are T cell receptor beta chains from one sample, sequenced in a study of T-cell reconstitution after alpha-beta-depleted transplantation in children. MiXCR, run by TCRdb on the PCR reads, gives a single entry per CDR3 protein. This sample has about 580,000 distinct CDR3 sequences; 25% to 30% occur once, and the top ten carry under 45%. The input for sequencing was PBMCs, taken before TCRalphabeta/CD19-depleted stem cell transplant. These receptors all stem from a boy under two years old with Wiskott-Aldrich syndrome, due to receive a stem cell transplant. Each CDR3 is given with its conserved first and last residue. D genes are given only for firm matches. The size field is filled for only some rows; it gives once, few, many or a size class.

CDR3 DNA | CDR3 protein | V gene | clone size | D gene | J gene
TGCGCCAGCAGCTTAAATGCAGGCCCGAACACTGAAGCTTTCTTT | CASSLNAGPNTEAFF | TRBV5-1 | - | - | TRBJ1-1
TGTGCCAGCAGGAATAGCGGGTTAATGAATGAGCAGTTCTTC | CASRNSGLMNEQFF | TRBV28 | few | TRBD2 | TRBJ2-1
TGCAGTGCCTTCGGACCGAGGAAGCAAGAGACCCAGTACTTC | CSAFGPRKQETQYF | TRBV20-1 | - | - | TRBJ2-5
TGTGCCAGCAGCTTAAGGGCAGGGTCGGGTGGCTACACCTTC | CASSLRAGSGGYTF | TRBV7-9 | few | - | TRBJ1-2
TGCAGCGTTGCGAGAGGGTTAGGAGCCTACGAGCAGTACTTC | CSVARGLGAYEQYF | TRBV29-1 | many | - | TRBJ2-7
TGTGCCAGCAGTTTTAGCGGGAACCCTTATCCGACAGATACGCAGTATTTT | CASSFSGNPYPTDTQYF | TRBV7-8 | few | TRBD2 | TRBJ2-3
TGTGCCAGCAGTTTAGCTGCGGGGCAAGGCAATCAGCCCCAGCATTTT | CASSLAAGQGNQPQHF | TRBV12-3/TRBV12-4 | - | - | TRBJ1-5
TGTGCCAGCAGCTTTAGCGGAAATACGCAGTATTTT | CASSFSGNTQYF | TRBV7-2 | few | - | TRBJ2-3
TGTGCCAGCAGCTTGGGGGGGACTAGCGGGAAATGGACCACCTACAATGAGCAGTTCTTC | CASSLGGTSGKWTTYNEQFF | TRBV5-4 | - | TRBD2 | TRBJ2-1
TGTGCCAGCAGAACCGGGGCTGGCCCCTACGAGCAGTACTTC | CASRTGAGPYEQYF | TRBV2 | - | - | TRBJ2-7
TGTGCCAGCAGTTGGTCGGGGGGATCCTACGAGCAGTACTTC | CASSWSGGSYEQYF | TRBV27 | - | TRBD2 | TRBJ2-7
TGCGCCAGCAGCTCCACCACAGATACGCAGTATTTT | CASSSTTDTQYF | TRBV5-1 | - | - | TRBJ2-3
TGCGCCAGCAGCATGGACACGAATGGAAACACCATATATTTT | CASSMDTNGNTIYF | TRBV5-1 | few | - | TRBJ1-3
TGTGCCAGCAGCCCCCTTAAACTAGCGGGAGGGCCCAGGTACAATGAGCAGTTCTTC | CASSPLKLAGGPRYNEQFF | TRBV4-2 | - | TRBD2 | TRBJ2-1
TGTGCCAGCAGCTTGTCCAAAGCCGGGGGATTCACTGAAGCTTTCTTT | CASSLSKAGGFTEAFF | TRBV7-6 | - | - | TRBJ1-1
TGCAGCGTGTTAGCGGGAGAATCTGAGCAGTTCTTC | CSVLAGESEQFF | TRBV29-1 | few | TRBD2 | TRBJ2-1
TGTGCCAGCAGTTTCCCACAACTAGCGGGAGGGGTAGATACGCAGTATTTT | CASSFPQLAGGVDTQYF | TRBV12-3/TRBV12-4 | - | TRBD2 | TRBJ2-3
TGTGCCAGCAGGCTGGAAGGAAACACCGGGGAGCTGTTTTTT | CASRLEGNTGELFF | TRBV11-2 | - | - | TRBJ2-2
TGTGCCAGCAGGACTAGCGGGCCCACCTACGAGCAGTACTTC | CASRTSGPTYEQYF | TRBV27 | - | TRBD2 | TRBJ2-7
TGCAGCGTTGAAGATCGACAGAACGAGCAGTACTTC | CSVEDRQNEQYF | TRBV29-1 | - | - | TRBJ2-7
TGTGCCAGCAGTTACTCCCGGACTGCCAACACCGGGGAGCTGTTTTTT | CASSYSRTANTGELFF | TRBV6-5 | - | - | TRBJ2-2
TGTGCCATCAGTGGATCTCCACTAGCGGGAGGACCCAATGAGCAGTTCTTC | CAISGSPLAGGPNEQFF | TRBV10-3 | - | TRBD2 | TRBJ2-1
TGCAGTGCTTTCGTCCGAGGCTCCTACGAGCAGTACTTC | CSAFVRGSYEQYF | TRBV20-1 | - | - | TRBJ2-7
TGTGCCAGCAGCCGACAAACGACAGGGGAGATAGAGACCCAGTACTTC | CASSRQTTGEIETQYF | TRBV7-2 | few | TRBD1 | TRBJ2-5
TGTGCCAGCTCCAACTGGGGACAAGGATCACCCCTCCACTTT | CASSNWGQGSPLHF | TRBV18 | - | - | TRBJ1-6
TGCGCCAGCAGCTCGACCGGGTCATCCGGGATTAATTCACCCCTCCACTTT | CASSSTGSSGINSPLHF | TRBV5-1 | many | - | TRBJ1-6
TGCGCCAGCAGCCAAGATCGGACAGTAATCACAGATACGCAGTATTTT | CASSQDRTVITDTQYF | TRBV4-1 | - | - | TRBJ2-3
TGCGCCAGCAGGTGGACTAGCGGGAGGTCATACAATGAGCAGTTCTTC | CASRWTSGRSYNEQFF | TRBV5-1 | - | TRBD2 | TRBJ2-1
TGTGCCAGCAGCCAAGATGGAGGGGCTAGCGGCTACGAGCAGTACTTC | CASSQDGGASGYEQYF | TRBV3-1 | - | TRBD2 | TRBJ2-7
TGTGCCAGCAGCTTAGATAGGGGACTAGCGGTAACCTACGAGCAGTACTTC | CASSLDRGLAVTYEQYF | TRBV11-2 | few | TRBD2 | TRBJ2-7
TGCAGTGCTAGAGAGGCTAGCGGGAGGTACCAAGAGACCCAGTACTTC | CSAREASGRYQETQYF | TRBV20-1 | - | TRBD2 | TRBJ2-5
TGTGCCAGCAGCCAAGAGTTGGCGTTCTCTGGGGCCAACGTCCTGACTTTC | CASSQELAFSGANVLTF | TRBV3-1 | - | - | TRBJ2-6
TGCGCCAGCACTGACAGCCAAGAGACCCAGTACTTC | CASTDSQETQYF | TRBV5-1 | - | - | TRBJ2-5
TGTGCCAGCTCAGATGGGCGTCGGACGGGTTTAGAGCAGTTCTTC | CASSDGRRTGLEQFF | TRBV18 | - | - | TRBJ2-1
TGTGCCAGCTCACCACCGCTGGGCAGGAACACCGGGGAGCTGTTTTTT | CASSPPLGRNTGELFF | TRBV18 | - | - | TRBJ2-2
TGTGCCAGCAGCGTAACGCTAGGAAATGAGCAGTTCTTC | CASSVTLGNEQFF | TRBV9 | - | - | TRBJ2-1
TGTGCCAGGAATTACCTACAGCTTCGGGCGAACACCGGGGAGCTGTTTTTT | CARNYLQLRANTGELFF | TRBV21-1 | - | - | TRBJ2-2
TGTGCCACCCGTGATGAGGGTGGCTCCTACAATGAGCAGTTCTTC | CATRDEGGSYNEQFF | TRBV24-1 | - | - | TRBJ2-1
TGTGCCAGCAGCTTTGCGGACAGGGGCGAAAATGAGCAGTTCTTC | CASSFADRGENEQFF | TRBV5-4 | - | TRBD1 | TRBJ2-1
TGCAGTGCTAGCCCGGACAGTGGGAACACTGAAGCTTTCTTT | CSASPDSGNTEAFF | TRBV20-1 | few | - | TRBJ1-1
TGCGCCAGCAGCTTTGGAGCGGGAGTTGGGCAAGAGACCCAGTACTTC | CASSFGAGVGQETQYF | TRBV5-1 | few | TRBD2 | TRBJ2-5
TGCGCCAGTAACCGGGACTACAATGAGCAGTTCTTC | CASNRDYNEQFF | TRBV5-1 | few | - | TRBJ2-1
TGCGCCAGCAGCCCCCAGGGGGGGATAGGCAGCGGCTACACCTTC | CASSPQGGIGSGYTF | TRBV10-2 | - | TRBD1 | TRBJ1-2
TGTGCCAGCAGTTTAGTGGCGGGAGGGATCGATGAGCAGTTCTTC | CASSLVAGGIDEQFF | TRBV12-3/TRBV12-4 | - | TRBD2 | TRBJ2-1
TGTGCCAGCAGTTTTTCGGGGGTTGGCTACACCTTC | CASSFSGVGYTF | TRBV12-3/TRBV12-4 | few | - | TRBJ1-2
TGTGCCAGCAGCTTGGGGGACTACCACTCCTACGAGCAGTACTTC | CASSLGDYHSYEQYF | TRBV5-4 | - | TRBD2 | TRBJ2-7
TGCGCCAGCAGCTTAGGAGCGGGAGGCCCGAGCTCCTACAATGAGCAGTTCTTC | CASSLGAGGPSSYNEQFF | TRBV5-1 | - | TRBD2 | TRBJ2-1
TGTGCCAGCAGCTTATCACCAGTGGTACTGAACACTGAAGCTTTCTTT | CASSLSPVVLNTEAFF | TRBV7-9 | - | - | TRBJ1-1
TGTGCCACCAGTGACCGACGGACTAGCGGGACCTTGATACAAGAGACCCAGTACTTC | CATSDRRTSGTLIQETQYF | TRBV24-1 | - | TRBD2 | TRBJ2-5
TGCAGTGCTAGAGATGGGACTAGCGGGAATCTAGGCGGGGAGCTGTTTTTT | CSARDGTSGNLGGELFF | TRBV20-1 | - | TRBD2 | TRBJ2-2
TGCAGTGCTAGTCTTGGGGACTCCTACGAGCAGTACTTC | CSASLGDSYEQYF | TRBV20-1 | few | - | TRBJ2-7
TGTGCCAGCAAAGGGCTAGCGGGAGGGGCGGATACGCAGTATTTT | CASKGLAGGADTQYF | TRBV28 | - | TRBD2 | TRBJ2-3
TGTGCCAGCAGCTTAGCTGCTAACACCGGGGAGCTGTTTTTT | CASSLAANTGELFF | TRBV5-1 | many | - | TRBJ2-2
TGTGCCAGCAGCCCGAAAGCGGGAGTCGTGACCAAAAACATTCAGTACTTC | CASSPKAGVVTKNIQYF | TRBV9 | few | TRBD2 | TRBJ2-4
TGCGCCAGCAGCCTCAGAGGGAGCGGGACCCGAAATGAGCAGTTCTTC | CASSLRGSGTRNEQFF | TRBV5-1 | - | TRBD2 | TRBJ2-1
TGTGCCAGCAGTCCCCGAAGACTAGCGTCCTACAATGAGCAGTTCTTC | CASSPRRLASYNEQFF | TRBV27 | few | TRBD2 | TRBJ2-1
TGCAGTGCTAGAGGACACAGTCTCTCCTATAATTCACCCCTCCACTTT | CSARGHSLSYNSPLHF | TRBV20-1 | - | - | TRBJ1-6